The T cell receptor (beta chain) described here comes from a study of identifying expanded T cells in peripheral blood. Study findings and constraints: Roughly 1.1 clones differed between technical replicates, versus around 15 and 19 over time.

The protocol was immunoSEQ multiplex PCR, while the TCRdb copy is restricted to in-frame clones and leaves out a portion. The sample includes some 77,000 clones, around nine tenths of them seen just once. As regards this clone: The antigen remains undetermined.

Germline lookup yields CDR1 LNHNV and CDR2 YYDKDF (reference sequence). V dropped 0 bases and J dropped 5; count of bases not matched to a gene: 8. This CDR3 is built from 16 residues. Sequenced material: blood. The receptor was isolated from a person aged 18-70 years in good health. The genes are TRBV15 and TRBJ2-5; TRBD2 matches 8 bases. This chain's CDR3 is CATSRDPSGGSETQYF. The CDR3 DNA reads as TGTGCCACCAGCAGAGATCCCAGCGGGGGCTCGGAGACCCAGTACTTC.